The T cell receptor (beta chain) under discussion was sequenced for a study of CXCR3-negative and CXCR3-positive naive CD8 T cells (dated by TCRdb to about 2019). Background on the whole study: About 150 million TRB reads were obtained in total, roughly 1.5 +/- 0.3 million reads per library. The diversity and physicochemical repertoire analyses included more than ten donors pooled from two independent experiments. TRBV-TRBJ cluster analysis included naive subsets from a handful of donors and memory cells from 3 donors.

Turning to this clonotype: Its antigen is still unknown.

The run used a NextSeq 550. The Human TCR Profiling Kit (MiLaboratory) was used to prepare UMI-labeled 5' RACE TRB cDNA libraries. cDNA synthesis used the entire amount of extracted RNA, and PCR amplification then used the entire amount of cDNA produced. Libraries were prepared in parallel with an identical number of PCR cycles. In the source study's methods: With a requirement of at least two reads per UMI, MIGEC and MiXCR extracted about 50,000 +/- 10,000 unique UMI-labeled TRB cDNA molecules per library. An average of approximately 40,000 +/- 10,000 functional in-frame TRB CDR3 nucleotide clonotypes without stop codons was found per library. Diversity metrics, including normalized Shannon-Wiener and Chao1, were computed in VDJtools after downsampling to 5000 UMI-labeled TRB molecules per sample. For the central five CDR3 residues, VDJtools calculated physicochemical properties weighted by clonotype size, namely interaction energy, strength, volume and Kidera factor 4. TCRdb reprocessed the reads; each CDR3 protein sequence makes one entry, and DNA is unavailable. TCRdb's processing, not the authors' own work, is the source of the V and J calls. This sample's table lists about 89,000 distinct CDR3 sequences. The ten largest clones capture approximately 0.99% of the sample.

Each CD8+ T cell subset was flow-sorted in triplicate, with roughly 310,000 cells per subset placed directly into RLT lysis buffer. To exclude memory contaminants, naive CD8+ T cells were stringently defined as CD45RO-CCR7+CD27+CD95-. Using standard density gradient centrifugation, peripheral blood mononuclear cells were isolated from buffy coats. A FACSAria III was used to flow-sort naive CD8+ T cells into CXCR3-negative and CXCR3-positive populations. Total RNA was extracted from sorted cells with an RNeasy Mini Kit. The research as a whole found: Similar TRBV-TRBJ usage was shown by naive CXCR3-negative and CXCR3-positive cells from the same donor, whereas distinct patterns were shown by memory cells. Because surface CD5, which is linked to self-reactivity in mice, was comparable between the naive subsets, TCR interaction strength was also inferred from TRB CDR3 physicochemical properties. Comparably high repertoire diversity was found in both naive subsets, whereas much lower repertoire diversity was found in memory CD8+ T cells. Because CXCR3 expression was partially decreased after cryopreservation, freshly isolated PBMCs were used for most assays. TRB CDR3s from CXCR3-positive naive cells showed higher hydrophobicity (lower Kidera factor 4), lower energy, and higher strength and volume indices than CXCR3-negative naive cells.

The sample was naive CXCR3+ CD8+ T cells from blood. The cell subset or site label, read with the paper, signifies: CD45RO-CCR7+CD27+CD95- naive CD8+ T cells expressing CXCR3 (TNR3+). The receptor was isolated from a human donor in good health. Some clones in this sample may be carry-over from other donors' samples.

The CDR3 reads CSARDDAGSEKLFF. The chain uses TRBV20-1 and TRBJ1-4; TCRdb returns TRBD1, unconfirmable since there is no DNA. Inclusive of the bounding cysteine and phenylalanine, the CDR3 is 14 residues long. No DNA accompanies this entry. Looking up the germline V gene (reference sequence) yields CDR1 DFQATT and CDR2 SNEGSKA.